This T cell receptor (beta chain) was retrieved from a study of vaccination and CD4 T cells after COVID-19. The treatment denotes: roughly 11-day PBMC culture with coronavirus spike peptide pools or control peptides (ViraFEST assay). The CDR3 consists of 14 residues. Germline-derived CDR1 and CDR2 are SNHLY and FYNNEI. Trimming stripped 8 bases from V and 1 base from J, with 14 bases between. This clonotype occurred a few times. Its antigen remains unknown. Sequencing of cultured CD4+ T cell DNA used the Oncomine TCR Beta short-read assay. TCRdb fed the PCR reads into MiXCR, producing one record per CDR3 protein. The sample carries about 10,000 distinct CDR3 sequences, nearly 25% recorded once.

The starting material was CD4+ T cells from blood, cultured in vitro, obtained before SARS-CoV-2 vaccination. The genes are TRBV2 and TRBJ1-2; possibly TRBD1 for D (5 bases). The sequence derives from a human donor who received a COVID-19 vaccine. The CDR3 region is CASLYPTVNYGYTF. DNA for the CDR3: TGTGCCAGCCTTTACCCGACAGTTAACTATGGCTACACCTTC.